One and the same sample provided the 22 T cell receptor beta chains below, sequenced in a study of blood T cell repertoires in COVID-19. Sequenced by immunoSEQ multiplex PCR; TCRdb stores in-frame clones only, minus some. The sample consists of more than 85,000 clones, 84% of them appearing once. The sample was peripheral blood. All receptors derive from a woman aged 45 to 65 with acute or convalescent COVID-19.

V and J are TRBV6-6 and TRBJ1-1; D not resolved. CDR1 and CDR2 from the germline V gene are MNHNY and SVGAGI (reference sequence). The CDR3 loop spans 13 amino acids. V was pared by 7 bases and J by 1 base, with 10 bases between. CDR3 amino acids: CASTFRQNTEAFF. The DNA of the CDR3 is TGTGCCAGCACCTTTAGACAGAACACTGAAGCTTTCTTT.

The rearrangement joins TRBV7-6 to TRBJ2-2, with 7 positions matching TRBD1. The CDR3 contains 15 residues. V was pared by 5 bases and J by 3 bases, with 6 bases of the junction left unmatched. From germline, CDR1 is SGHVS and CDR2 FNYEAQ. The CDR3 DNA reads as TGTGCCAGCAGCAAGGGGGACAGATACACCGGGGAGCTGTTTTTT. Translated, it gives CASSKGDRYTGELFF.

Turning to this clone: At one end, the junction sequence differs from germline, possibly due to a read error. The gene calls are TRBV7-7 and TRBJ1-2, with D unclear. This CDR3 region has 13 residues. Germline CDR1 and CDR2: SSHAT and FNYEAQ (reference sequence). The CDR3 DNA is TGTGCTAGCAGCCCCGGAGAAGGATATGGCTACACCTTC. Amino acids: CASSPGEGYGYTF.

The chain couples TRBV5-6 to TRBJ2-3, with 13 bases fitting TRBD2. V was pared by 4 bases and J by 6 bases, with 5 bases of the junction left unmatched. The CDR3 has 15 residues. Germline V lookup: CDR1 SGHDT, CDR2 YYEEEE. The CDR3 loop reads CASSPGLAGRDTQYF. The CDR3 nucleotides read TGTGCCAGCAGCCCGGGACTAGCGGGAAGGGATACGCAGTATTTT.

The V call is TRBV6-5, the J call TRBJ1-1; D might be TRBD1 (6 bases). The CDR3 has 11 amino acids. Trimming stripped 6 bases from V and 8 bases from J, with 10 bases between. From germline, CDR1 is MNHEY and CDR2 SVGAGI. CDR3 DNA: TGTGCCAGCAGGACCGGGACAGAAGCTTTCTTT. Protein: CASRTGTEAFF.

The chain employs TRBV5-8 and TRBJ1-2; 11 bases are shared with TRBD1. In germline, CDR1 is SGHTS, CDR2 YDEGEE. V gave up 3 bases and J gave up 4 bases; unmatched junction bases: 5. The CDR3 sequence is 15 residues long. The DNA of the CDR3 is TGTGCCAGCAGCTCCCGGGACAGGGGGTTCTATGGCTACACCTTC. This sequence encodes CASSSRDRGFYGYTF. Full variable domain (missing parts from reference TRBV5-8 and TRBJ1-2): EAGVTQSPTHLIKTRGQQATLRCSPISGHTSVYWYQQALGLGLQFLLWYDEGEERNRGNFPPRFSGRQFPNYSSELNVNALELEDSALYLCASSSRDRGFYGYTFGSGTRLTVV.

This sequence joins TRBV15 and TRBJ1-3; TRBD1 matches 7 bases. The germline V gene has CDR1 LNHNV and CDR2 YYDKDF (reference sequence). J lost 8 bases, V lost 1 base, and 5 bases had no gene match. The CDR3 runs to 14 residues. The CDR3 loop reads CATSRGSRGDTIYF. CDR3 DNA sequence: TGTGCCACCAGCAGAGGGTCCAGGGGGGACACCATATATTTT.

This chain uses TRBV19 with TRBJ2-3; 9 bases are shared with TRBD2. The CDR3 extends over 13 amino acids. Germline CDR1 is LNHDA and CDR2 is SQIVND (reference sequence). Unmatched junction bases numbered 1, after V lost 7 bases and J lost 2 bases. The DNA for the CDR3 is TGTGCCAGTAAGCGGGGGGTCACAGATACGCAGTATTTT. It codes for CASKRGVTDTQYF.

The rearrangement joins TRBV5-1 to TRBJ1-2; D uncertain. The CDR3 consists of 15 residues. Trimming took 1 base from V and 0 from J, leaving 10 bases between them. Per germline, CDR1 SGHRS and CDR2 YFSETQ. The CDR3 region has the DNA TGCGCCAGCAGCTTGATAAGCAGCGCTAACTATGGCTACACCTTC. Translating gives CASSLISSANYGYTF.

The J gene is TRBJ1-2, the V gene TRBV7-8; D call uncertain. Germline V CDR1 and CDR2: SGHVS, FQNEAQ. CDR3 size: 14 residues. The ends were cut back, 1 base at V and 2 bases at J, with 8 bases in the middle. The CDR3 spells CASSLGAGNYGYTF. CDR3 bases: TGTGCCAGCAGCTTAGGGGCAGGAAACTATGGCTACACCTTC. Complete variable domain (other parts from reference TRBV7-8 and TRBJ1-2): GAGVSQSPRYKVAKRGQDVALRCDPISGHVSLFWYQQALGQGPEFLTYFQNEAQLDKSGLPSDRFFAERPEGSVSTLKIQRTQQEDSAVYLCASSLGAGNYGYTFGSGTRLTVV.

As DNA, the CDR3 is TGCGCCAGCAGCTTGTCGGGACTAGCGGGGGGGCCGCCAGATACGCAGTATTTT. It is translated as CASSLSGLAGGPPDTQYF. The chain carries TRBV5-1 and TRBJ2-3; 16 bases align to TRBD2. The ends lost 1 base at V and 4 bases at J; junction bases unmatched: 6. The CDR3 has 18 amino acids. Looked up from germline, CDR1 is SGHRS and CDR2 is YFSETQ.

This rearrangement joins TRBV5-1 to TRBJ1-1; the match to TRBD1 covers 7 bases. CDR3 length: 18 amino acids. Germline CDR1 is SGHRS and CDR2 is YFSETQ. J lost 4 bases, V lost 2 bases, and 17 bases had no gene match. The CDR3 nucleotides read TGCGCCAGCAGCTTAACCGGGACAGTTAGGGCCGGAGGCACTGAAGCTTTCTTT. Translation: CASSLTGTVRAGGTEAFF. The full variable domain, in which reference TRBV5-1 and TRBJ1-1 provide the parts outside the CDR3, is KAGVTQTPRYLIKTRGQQVTLSCSPISGHRSVSWYQQTPGQGLQFLFEYFSETQRNKGNFPGRFSGRQFSNSRSEMNVSTLELGDSALYLCASSLTGTVRAGGTEAFFGQGTRLTVV.

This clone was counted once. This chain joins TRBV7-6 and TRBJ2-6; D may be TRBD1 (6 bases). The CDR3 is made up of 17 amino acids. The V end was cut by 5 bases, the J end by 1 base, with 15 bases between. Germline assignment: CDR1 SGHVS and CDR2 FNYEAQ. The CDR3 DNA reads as TGTGCCAGCAGCCTACTACCAACAGGGTCTGGGGCCAACGTCCTGACTTTC. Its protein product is CASSLLPTGSGANVLTF. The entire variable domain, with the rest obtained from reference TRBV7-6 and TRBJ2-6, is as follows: GAGVSQSPRYKVTKRGQDVALRCDPISGHVSLYWYRQALGQGPEFLTYFNYEAQQDKSGLPNDRFSAERPEGSISTLTIQRTEQRDSAMYRCASSLLPTGSGANVLTFGAGSRLTVL.

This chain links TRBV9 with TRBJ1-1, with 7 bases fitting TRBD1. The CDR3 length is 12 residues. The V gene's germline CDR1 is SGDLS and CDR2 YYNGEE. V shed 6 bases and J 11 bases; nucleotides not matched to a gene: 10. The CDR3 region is CASKGQTKGAFF. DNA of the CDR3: TGTGCCAGCAAGGGACAGACCAAGGGGGCTTTCTTT.

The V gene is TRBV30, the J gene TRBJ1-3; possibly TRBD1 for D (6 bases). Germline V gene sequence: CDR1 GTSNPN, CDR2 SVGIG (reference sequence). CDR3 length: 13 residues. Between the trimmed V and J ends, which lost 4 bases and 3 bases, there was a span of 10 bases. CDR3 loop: CAWTGVVGNTIYF. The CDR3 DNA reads TGTGCCTGGACAGGGGTAGTTGGAAACACCATATATTTT.

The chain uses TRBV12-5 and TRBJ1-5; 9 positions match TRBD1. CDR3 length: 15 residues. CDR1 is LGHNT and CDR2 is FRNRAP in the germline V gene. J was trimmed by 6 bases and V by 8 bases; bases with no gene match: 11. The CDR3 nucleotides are TGTGCTAGTTCCCTTGGACAGGGGACGGGTCAGCCCCAGCATTTT. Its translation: CASSLGQGTGQPQHF.

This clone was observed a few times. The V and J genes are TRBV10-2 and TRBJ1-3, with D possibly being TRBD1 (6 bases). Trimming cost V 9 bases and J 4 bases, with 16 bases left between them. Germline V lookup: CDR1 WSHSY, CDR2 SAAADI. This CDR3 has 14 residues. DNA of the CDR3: TGCGCCAGTTCCGGGACGACAGGAGGAAACACCATATATTTT. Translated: CASSGTTGGNTIYF.

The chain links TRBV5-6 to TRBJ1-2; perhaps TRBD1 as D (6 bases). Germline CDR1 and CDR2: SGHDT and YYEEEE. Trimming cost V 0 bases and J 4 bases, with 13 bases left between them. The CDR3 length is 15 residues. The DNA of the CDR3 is TGTGCCAGCAGCTTGGTTGGCAGGGGTGGCTATGGCTACACCTTC. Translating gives CASSLVGRGGYGYTF.

The CDR3 region is CASRFGQVEYF. CDR3 sequence (DNA): TGTGCCAGCAGGTTCGGACAGGTGGAGTACTTC. V usage is TRBV6-1 and J usage is TRBJ2-7; TRBD1 agrees at 7 bases. V shed 6 bases, J shed 11 bases, and the junction held 7 bases outside the gene matches. Germline assignment: CDR1 MNHNS and CDR2 SASEGT. The CDR3 contains 11 residues.

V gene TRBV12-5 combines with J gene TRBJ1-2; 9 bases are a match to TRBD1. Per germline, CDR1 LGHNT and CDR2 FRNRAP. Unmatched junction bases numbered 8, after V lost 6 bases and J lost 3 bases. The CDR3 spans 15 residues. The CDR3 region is CASGNPGQGDYGYTF. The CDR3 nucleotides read TGTGCTAGTGGGAATCCGGGACAGGGAGACTATGGCTACACCTTC.

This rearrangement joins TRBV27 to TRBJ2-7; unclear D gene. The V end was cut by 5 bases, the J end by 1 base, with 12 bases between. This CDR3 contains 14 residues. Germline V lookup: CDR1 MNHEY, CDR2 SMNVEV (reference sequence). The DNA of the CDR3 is TGTGCCAGCAGTCCACTGGCGGTTTCCTACGAGCAGTACTTC. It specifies CASSPLAVSYEQYF.

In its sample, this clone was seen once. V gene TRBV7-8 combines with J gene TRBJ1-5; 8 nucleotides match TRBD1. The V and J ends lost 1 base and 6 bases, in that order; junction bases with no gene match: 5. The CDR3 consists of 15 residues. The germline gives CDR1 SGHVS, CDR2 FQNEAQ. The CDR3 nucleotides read TGTGCCAGCAGCTTAGTCAGGGGGCAGGGTCAGCCCCAGCATTTT. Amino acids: CASSLVRGQGQPQHF.